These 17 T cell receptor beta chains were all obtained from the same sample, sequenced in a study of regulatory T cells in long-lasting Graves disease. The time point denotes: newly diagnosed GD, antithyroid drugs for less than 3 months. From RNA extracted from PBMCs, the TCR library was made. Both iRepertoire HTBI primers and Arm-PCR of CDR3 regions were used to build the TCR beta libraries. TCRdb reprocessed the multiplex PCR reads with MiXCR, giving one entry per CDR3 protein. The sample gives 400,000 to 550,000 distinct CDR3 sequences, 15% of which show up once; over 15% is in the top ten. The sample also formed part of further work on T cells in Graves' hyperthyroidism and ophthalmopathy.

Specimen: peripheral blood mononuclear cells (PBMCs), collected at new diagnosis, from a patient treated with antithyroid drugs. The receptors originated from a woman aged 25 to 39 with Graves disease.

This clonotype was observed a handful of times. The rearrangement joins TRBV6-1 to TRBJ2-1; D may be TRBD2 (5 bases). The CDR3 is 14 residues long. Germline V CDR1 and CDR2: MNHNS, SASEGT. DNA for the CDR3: TGTACCGCTTCCCCCGAGCTAGCCATTAATGAGCAGTTCTTC. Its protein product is CTASPELAINEQFF.

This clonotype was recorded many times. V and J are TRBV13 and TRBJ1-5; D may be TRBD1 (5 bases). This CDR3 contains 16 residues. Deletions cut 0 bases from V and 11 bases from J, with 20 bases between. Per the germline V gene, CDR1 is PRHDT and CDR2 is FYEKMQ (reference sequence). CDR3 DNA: TGTGCCAGCAGCTTAGGCCGGGCTCAGAGTGGGGCAGCCCAGCATTTT. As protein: CASSLGRAQSGAAQHF.

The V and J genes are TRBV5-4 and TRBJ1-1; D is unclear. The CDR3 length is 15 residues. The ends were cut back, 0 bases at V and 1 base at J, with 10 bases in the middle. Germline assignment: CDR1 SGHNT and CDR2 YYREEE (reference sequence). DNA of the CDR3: TGTGCCAGCAGCTTGGAAGGGTGGGGGAACACTGAAGCTTTCTTT. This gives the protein CASSLEGWGNTEAFF.

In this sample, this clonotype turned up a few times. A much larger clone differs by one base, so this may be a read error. CDR3 sequence (DNA): TGTGCCAGCAGTGAAGAGTCGGGGTACCACAATGAGCAGTTCTTC. Protein: CASSEESGYHNEQFF. The rearrangement uses TRBV2 and TRBJ2-1; D is possibly TRBD2 (5 bases). V lost 1 base and J lost 5, with 12 bases in between. This CDR3 is built from 15 residues. Germline CDR1 is SNHLY and CDR2 is FYNNEI.

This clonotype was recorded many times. As DNA, the CDR3 is TGTGCCAGCAGTTTCCCGGGACTAGCGGGAGGGCGTGATGAGCAGTTCTTC. Its translation is CASSFPGLAGGRDEQFF. The V and J genes are TRBV12-3 or TRBV12-4 and TRBJ2-1; 16 nucleotides line up with TRBD2. V lost 3 bases and J lost 8; bases outside the gene matches: 7. The CDR3 is 17 amino acids.

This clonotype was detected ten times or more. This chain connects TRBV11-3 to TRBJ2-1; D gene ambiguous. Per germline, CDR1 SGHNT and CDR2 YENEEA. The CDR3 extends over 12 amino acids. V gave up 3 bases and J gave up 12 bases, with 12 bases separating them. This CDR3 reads CASSLTMGMQFF. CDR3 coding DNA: TGTGCCAGCAGCTTGACGATGGGGATGCAGTTCTTC.

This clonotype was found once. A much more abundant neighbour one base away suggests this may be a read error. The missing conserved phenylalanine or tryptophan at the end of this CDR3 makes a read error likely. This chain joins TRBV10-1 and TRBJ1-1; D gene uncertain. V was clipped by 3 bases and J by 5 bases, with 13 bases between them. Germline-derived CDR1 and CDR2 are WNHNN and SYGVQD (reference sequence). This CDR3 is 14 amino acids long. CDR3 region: CASSDTEVGTEAFS. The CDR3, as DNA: TGCGCCAGCAGTGACACAGAAGTAGGGACTGAAGCTTTCTCT.

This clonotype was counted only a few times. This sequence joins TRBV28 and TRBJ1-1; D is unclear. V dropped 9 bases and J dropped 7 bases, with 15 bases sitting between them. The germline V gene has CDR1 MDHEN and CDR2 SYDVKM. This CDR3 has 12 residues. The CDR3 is CASNRGRIEAFF. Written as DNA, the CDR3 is TGTGCCAGTAATCGCGGACGGATTGAAGCTTTCTTT.

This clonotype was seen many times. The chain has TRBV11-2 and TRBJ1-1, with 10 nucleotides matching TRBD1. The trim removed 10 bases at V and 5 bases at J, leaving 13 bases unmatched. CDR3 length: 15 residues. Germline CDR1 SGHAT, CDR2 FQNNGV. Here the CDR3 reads CANPTRDRGRTEAFF. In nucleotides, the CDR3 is TGTGCCAACCCGACCCGAGACAGGGGGCGTACTGAAGCTTTCTTT.

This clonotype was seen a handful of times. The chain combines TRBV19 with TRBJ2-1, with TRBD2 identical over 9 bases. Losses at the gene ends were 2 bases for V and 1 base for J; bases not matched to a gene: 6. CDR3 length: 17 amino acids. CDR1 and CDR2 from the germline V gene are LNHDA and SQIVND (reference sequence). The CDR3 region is CASSILAGFGSYNEQFF. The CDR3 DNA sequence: TGTGCCAGTAGTATACTAGCGGGATTTGGGTCCTACAATGAGCAGTTCTTC.

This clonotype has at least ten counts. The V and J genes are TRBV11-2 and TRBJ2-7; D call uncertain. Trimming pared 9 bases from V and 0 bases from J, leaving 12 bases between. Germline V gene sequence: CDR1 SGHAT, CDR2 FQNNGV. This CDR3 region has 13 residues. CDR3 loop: CASRSIGSYEQYF. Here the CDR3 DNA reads TGTGCCAGTAGGAGTATTGGCTCCTACGAGCAGTACTTC.

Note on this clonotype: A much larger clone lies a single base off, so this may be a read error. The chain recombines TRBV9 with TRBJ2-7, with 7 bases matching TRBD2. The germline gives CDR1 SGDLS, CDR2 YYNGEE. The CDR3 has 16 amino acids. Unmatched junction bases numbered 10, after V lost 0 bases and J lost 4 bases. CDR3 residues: CASSVGGGRVPYEQYF. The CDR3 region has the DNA TGTGCCAGCAGCGTAGGGGGCGGGAGAGTGCCTTACGAGCAGTACTTC.

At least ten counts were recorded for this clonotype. CDR3 sequence reads: CASNTPGPGDTEAFF. Written as DNA, the CDR3 is TGTGCCAGCAACACGCCGGGCCCAGGGGACACTGAAGCTTTCTTT. The chain has TRBV28 and TRBJ1-1; maybe TRBD1 (6 bases). Trimming pared 7 bases from V and 3 bases from J, leaving 18 bases between. The CDR3 runs to 15 residues. Germline V lookup: CDR1 MDHEN, CDR2 SYDVKM.

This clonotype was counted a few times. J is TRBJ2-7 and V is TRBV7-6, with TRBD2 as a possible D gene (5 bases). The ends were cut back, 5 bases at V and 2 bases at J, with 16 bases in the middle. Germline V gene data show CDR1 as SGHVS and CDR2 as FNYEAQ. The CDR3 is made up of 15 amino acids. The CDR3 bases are TGTGCCAGCAGCCCCCAGGCGGGCCTGGCCTACGAGCAGTACTTC. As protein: CASSPQAGLAYEQYF.

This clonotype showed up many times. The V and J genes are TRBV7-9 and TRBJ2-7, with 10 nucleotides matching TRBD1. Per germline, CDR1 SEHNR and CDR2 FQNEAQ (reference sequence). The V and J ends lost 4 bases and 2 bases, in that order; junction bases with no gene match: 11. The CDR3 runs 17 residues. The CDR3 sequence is CASSSKRSGQGTYEQYF. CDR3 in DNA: TGTGCCAGCAGCTCGAAAAGATCGGGACAGGGGACCTACGAGCAGTACTTC.

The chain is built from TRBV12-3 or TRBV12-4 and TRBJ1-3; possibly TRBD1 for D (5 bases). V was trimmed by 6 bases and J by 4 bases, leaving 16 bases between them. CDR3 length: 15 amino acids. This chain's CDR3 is CASSSGSHAGNTIYF. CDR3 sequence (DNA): TGTGCCAGCAGCTCAGGGTCTCACGCCGGAAACACCATATATTTT.

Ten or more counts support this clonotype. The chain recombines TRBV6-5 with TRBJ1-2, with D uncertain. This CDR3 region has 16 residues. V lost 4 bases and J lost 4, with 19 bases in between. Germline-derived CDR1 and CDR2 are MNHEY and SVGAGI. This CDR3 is CASSSPGASPPYGYTF. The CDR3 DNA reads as TGTGCCAGCAGTTCCCCGGGCGCGAGTCCTCCCTATGGCTACACCTTC.